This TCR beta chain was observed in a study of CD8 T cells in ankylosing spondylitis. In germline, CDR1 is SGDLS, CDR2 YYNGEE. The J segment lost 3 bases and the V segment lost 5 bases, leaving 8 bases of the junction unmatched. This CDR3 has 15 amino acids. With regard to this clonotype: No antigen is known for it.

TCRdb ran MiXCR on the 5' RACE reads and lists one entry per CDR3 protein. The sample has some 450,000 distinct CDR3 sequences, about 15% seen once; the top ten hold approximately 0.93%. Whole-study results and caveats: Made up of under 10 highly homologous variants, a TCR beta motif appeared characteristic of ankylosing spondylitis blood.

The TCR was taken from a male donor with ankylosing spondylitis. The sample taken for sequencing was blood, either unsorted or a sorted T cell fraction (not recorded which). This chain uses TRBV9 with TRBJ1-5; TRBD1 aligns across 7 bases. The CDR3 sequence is CASSAGQANNQPQHF. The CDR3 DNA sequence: TGTGCCAGCAGTGCCGGACAGGCTAACAATCAGCCCCAGCATTTT.